The 27 T cell receptor beta chains below come from one sample, sequenced in a study of blood T cells in healthy people across ages. Alongside a J-beta primer mix, a sample-barcoded 5' primer served in a second PCR lasting about 7 to 11 cycles. TCRdb processed the 5' RACE reads anew with MiXCR; each CDR3 protein has one entry. The sample has hundreds of thousands of distinct CDR3 sequences; 20% to 25% are singletons. Sequenced material: blood. All receptors come from a man in his 70s in good health.

This clonotype was detected once. V usage is TRBV10-3 and J usage is TRBJ2-7; D might be TRBD1 or TRBD2, each matching 5 bases. Between the trimmed V and J ends, which lost 0 bases and 5 bases, there was a span of 8 bases. The CDR3 loop spans 13 amino acids. Germline V gene data show CDR1 as ENHRY and CDR2 as SYGVKD. The CDR3 coding sequence is TGTGCCATCAGTGAGTCTGGGGGTGACGAGCAGTACTTC. Protein product: CAISESGGDEQYF.

This chain uses TRBV5-4 with TRBJ2-1, with 14 positions matching TRBD2. Germline CDR1 reads SGHNT; CDR2 reads YYREEE (reference sequence). V dropped 4 bases and J dropped 11; count of bases not matched to a gene: 5. The CDR3 runs to 14 residues. The CDR3 DNA reads as TGTGCCAGCAGCCAGCGGACTAGCGGGAGGCAGCAGTTCTTC. Its translation is CASSQRTSGRQQFF.

The table lists this clonotype with a few counts. V is TRBV28 and J is TRBJ2-7; a weak D match, TRBD2 (6 bases). The V end was cut by 2 bases, the J end by 0 bases, with 14 bases between. This CDR3 is 16 amino acids long. Germline V gene lookup returns CDR1 MDHEN and CDR2 SYDVKM. The CDR3 DNA follows: TGTGCCAGCAGTTTACCGGGACTCCCAAACTCCTACGAGCAGTACTTC. Amino acid sequence: CASSLPGLPNSYEQYF.

There are a few counts of this clonotype. The V and J genes are TRBV4-1 and TRBJ2-5; D is unresolved. Looked up from germline, CDR1 is MGHRA and CDR2 is YSYEKL. The ends were cut back, 0 bases at V and 0 bases at J, with 11 bases in the middle. The CDR3 is 16 amino acids. CDR3 in DNA: TGCGCCAGCAGCCAAGACTTTGGGTGGGACCAAGAGACCCAGTACTTC. Protein sequence: CASSQDFGWDQETQYF.

The J gene is TRBJ2-1, the V gene TRBV7-2; D gene uncertain. The J call may be incorrect, as the DNA end agrees better with TRBJ2-7. Germline CDR1 and CDR2: SGHTA and FQGNSA. The CDR3 has 16 residues. This CDR3 reads CASSLPHVLRPYEQYF. DNA for the CDR3: TGTGCCAGCAGCTTACCTCACGTTCTGCGGCCCTACGAGCAGTACTTC.

This rearrangement joins TRBV4-1 to TRBJ2-1; 11 nucleotides agree with TRBD2. From germline, CDR1 is MGHRA and CDR2 YSYEKL. The CDR3 extends over 20 amino acids. V shed 2 bases and J 3 bases; nucleotides not matched to a gene: 15. CDR3 in DNA: TGCGCCAGCAGCCAAACCAAGGCGGCTAGCGGGAGGAGGGGCTACAATGAGCAGTTCTTC. It yields the protein CASSQTKAASGRRGYNEQFF.

The V call is TRBV4-2, the J call TRBJ1-3; no clear D gene. CDR3 length: 17 amino acids. Germline CDR1 and CDR2: LGHNA and YNFKEQ. The V and J ends lost 0 bases and 1 base respectively, with 13 bases between them. This CDR3 is CASSQETRTDSGNTIYF. For the CDR3, the DNA is TGTGCCAGCAGCCAAGAAACCCGTACAGATTCTGGAAACACCATATATTTT.

The V gene is TRBV3-1, the J gene TRBJ2-4; no definite D call. The V gene's germline CDR1 is LGHDT and CDR2 YNNKEL (reference sequence). Trimming left V 1 base short and J 0 bases short, with 7 bases between. The CDR3 runs 15 residues. The CDR3, as DNA: TGTGCCAGCAGCCAAGGTGGAATAGCCAAAAACATTCAGTACTTC. This gives the protein CASSQGGIAKNIQYF.

This clonotype was recorded at least ten times. CDR3 sequence (DNA): TGTGCCAGCAGTGAAAAGGGTTACGAGCAGTACTTC. This gives the protein CASSEKGYEQYF. The chain couples TRBV25-1 to TRBJ2-7; D remains unclear. Trimming took 2 bases from V and 4 from J, leaving 6 bases between them. The V gene's germline CDR1 is MGHDK and CDR2 SYGVNS. This CDR3 is 12 amino acids long.

This chain uses TRBV20-1 with TRBJ1-1, with 7 bases fitting TRBD1. CDR3 length: 13 amino acids. The germline V gene encodes CDR1 DFQATT and CDR2 SNEGSKA (reference sequence). The trim removed 3 bases at V and 6 bases at J, leaving 7 bases unmatched. The CDR3, as DNA: TGCAGTGCTAGGGAGGGGGCATGGGCTGAAGCTTTCTTT. Protein sequence: CSAREGAWAEAFF.

The genes are TRBV12-3 or TRBV12-4 and TRBJ2-5, with a weak D call TRBD2 (7 bases). This CDR3 region has 12 residues. This CDR3 is CATRGGLETQYF. CDR3 DNA sequence: TGTGCTACTAGGGGGGGGCTTGAGACCCAGTACTTC.

This CDR3 is CASSPGTSGSGYPREQYF. CDR3 in DNA: TGTGCCAGCTCACCCGGGACTAGCGGGTCAGGGTACCCCCGCGAGCAGTACTTC. The J gene is TRBJ2-7, the V gene TRBV18; 12 nucleotides agree with TRBD2. V was clipped by 3 bases and J by 6 bases; unmatched bases: 15. This CDR3 contains 18 residues. In germline, CDR1 is KGHSH, CDR2 LQKENI.

The J gene is TRBJ2-5, the V gene TRBV18; no definite D call. The DNA end favors TRBJ2-7, so the J call may be wrong. Per germline, CDR1 KGHSH and CDR2 LQKENI. The CDR3 runs 16 residues. CDR3 sequence: CASSPPPTHSSYEQYF. CDR3 bases: TGTGCCAGCTCACCACCGCCGACCCACTCCTCCTACGAGCAGTACTTC.

This clonotype was seen just once. V usage is TRBV13 and J usage is TRBJ2-1; a weak D match, TRBD2 (6 bases). This CDR3 spans 17 amino acids. Germline assignment: CDR1 PRHDT and CDR2 FYEKMQ (reference sequence). Trimming shortened V by 2 bases and J by 0 bases, and 14 bases separated the two germline ends. CDR3 protein: CASSLPAGSTSYNEQFF. Here the CDR3 DNA reads TGTGCCAGCAGCTTACCGGCGGGATCCACCTCCTACAATGAGCAGTTCTTC.

This clonotype was picked up a small number of times. This chain connects TRBV6-2 or TRBV6-3 to TRBJ2-5; maybe TRBD1 (5 bases). Germline V gene data show CDR1 as MNHEY and CDR2 as SVGEGT. Trimming left V 0 bases short and J 7 bases short, with 12 bases between. This CDR3 has 14 amino acids. The CDR3 region is CASSYSDFQGTQYF. Here the CDR3 DNA reads TGTGCCAGCAGTTACTCTGACTTCCAGGGGACCCAGTACTTC.

The chain has TRBV4-1 and TRBJ2-5; 7 bases match TRBD1. This CDR3 is 14 amino acids long. CDR1 and CDR2 from the germline V gene are MGHRA and YSYEKL. The ends lost 5 bases at V and 5 bases at J; junction bases unmatched: 8. CDR3 nucleotides: TGCGCCAGCAGCAGACAGGGTCTGATGGAGACCCAGTACTTC. The encoded protein is CASSRQGLMETQYF.

This clonotype was counted between two and nine times. The rearrangement uses TRBV6-2 or TRBV6-3 and TRBJ2-7, with TRBD2 matching over 7 bases. J gave up 4 bases and V 1 base, and 7 bases lay outside the gene matches. Germline CDR1 is MNHEY and CDR2 is SVGEGT. This CDR3 has 15 amino acids. In DNA, the CDR3 is TGTGCCAGCAGTTACTTGGGACTAAAGGTGTACGAGCAGTACTTC. Translating it yields CASSYLGLKVYEQYF.

The chain links TRBV5-8 to TRBJ2-3, with 13 positions matching TRBD2. Per germline, CDR1 SGHTS and CDR2 YDEGEE. The CDR3 covers 17 residues. V lost 4 bases to trimming and J lost 0 bases; unmatched junction nucleotides: 5. DNA of the CDR3: TGTGCCAGCAGCCGACTAGCGGGAGGCTCGAGCACAGATACGCAGTATTTT. Translating gives CASSRLAGGSSTDTQYF.

The chain has TRBV6-4 and TRBJ2-3; D is unclear. This CDR3 comprises 12 residues. V gave up 1 base and J gave up 5 bases, with 4 bases separating them. Germline values: CDR1 MRHNA, CDR2 SNTAGT. This chain's CDR3 is CASSDYQDTQYF. In DNA form, the CDR3 reads TGTGCCAGCAGTGACTACCAAGATACGCAGTATTTT.

This clonotype was counted once. The J gene is TRBJ2-5, the V gene TRBV7-9; 12 bases agree with TRBD1. CDR3 size: 15 residues. Germline CDR1 and CDR2: SEHNR and FQNEAQ (reference sequence). J was trimmed by 5 bases and V by 4 bases; bases with no gene match: 5. CDR3 nucleotide sequence: TGTGCCAGCAGCTGGGGGACAGGGGGCCTGGAGACCCAGTACTTC. Amino acid sequence: CASSWGTGGLETQYF.

This chain joins TRBV15 and TRBJ1-1; no clear D. The CDR3 has 15 residues. The germline CDR1 and CDR2 sequences are LNHNV and YYDKDF (reference sequence). Trimming shortened V by 0 bases and J by 6 bases, and 14 bases separated the two germline ends. Here the CDR3 reads CATSRDYAGSPEAFF. The CDR3 DNA sequence: TGTGCCACCAGCAGAGATTACGCAGGCTCCCCTGAAGCTTTCTTT.

Worth noting for this clonotype: A junction end diverges from the germline sequence, so it may reflect a read error. The V and J genes are TRBV20-1 and TRBJ2-5; 9 bases are a match to TRBD2. The germline CDR1 and CDR2 sequences are DFQATT and SNEGSKA (reference sequence). CDR3 size: 15 residues. The CDR3 DNA reads TGCAGTGCTAGAGATCAGCGGGAGGTGCAAGAGACCCGGTACTTC. The encoded protein is CSARDQREVQETRYF.

This clonotype has more than one count but fewer than ten. The chain is built from TRBV5-1 and TRBJ2-4, with TRBD1 matching 8 bases. Germline V lookup: CDR1 SGHRS, CDR2 YFSETQ. J lost 8 bases, V lost 0 bases, and 7 bases had no gene match. The CDR3 spans 15 residues. Here the CDR3 DNA reads TGCGCCAGCAGCTTGGGGACAGGGCGGATTGACATTCAGTACTTC. This encodes CASSLGTGRIDIQYF.

This clonotype appeared once. The chain employs TRBV20-1 and TRBJ2-1; TRBD1 aligns across 9 bases. The CDR3 spans 14 residues. Unmatched junction bases numbered 2, after V lost 2 bases and J lost 3 bases. Germline V gene lookup returns CDR1 DFQATT and CDR2 SNEGSKA (reference sequence). CDR3 sequence (DNA): TGCAGTGCTAGACCGGACAGGGGCTACAATGAGCAGTTCTTC. This codes for CSARPDRGYNEQFF.

CDR3: CASTNGQTYEQYF. The CDR3 DNA reads as TGTGCCAGCACTAACGGACAGACCTACGAGCAGTACTTC. V usage is TRBV28 and J usage is TRBJ2-7, with a weak D call TRBD1 (6 bases). This CDR3 has 13 amino acids. The V end was cut by 7 bases, the J end by 2 bases, with 12 bases between. Germline CDR1 MDHEN, CDR2 SYDVKM.

A remark on this clonotype: The junction shows a germline mismatch at one end, possibly a read error. The gene calls are TRBV12-3 or TRBV12-4 and TRBJ2-3, with D possibly matching TRBD2 (5 bases). The length of the CDR3 is 14 residues. The CDR3 reads CAGSFGSGTDTQYF. The CDR3 region has the DNA TGTGCCGGCAGTTTTGGTAGCGGCACAGATACGCAGTATTTT.

There are a few counts of this clonotype. This chain uses TRBV2 with TRBJ2-7, with D possibly matching TRBD2 (6 bases). Germline lookup yields CDR1 SNHLY and CDR2 FYNNEI. The CDR3 spans 15 residues. Trimming left V 7 bases short and J 2 bases short, with 18 bases between. Written as DNA, the CDR3 is TGTGCCAGCACCAATAGGGTAGCGGTAACCTACGAGCAGTACTTC. This gives the protein CASTNRVAVTYEQYF.